This TCR beta chain was sequenced for a study of shared clonotypes between healthy human individuals. Study summary: Every donor yielded three CD4 naive, three CD4 memory, two CD8 naive and one CD8 memory plate. Study-wide findings and caveats: Non-shared clonotypes displayed generation probabilities falling below those of clonotypes present in all four donors.

Everyone who donated was a Caucasian adult who lived in Nashville, Tennessee. CD4+ cells underwent separation, giving CD45RA+ naive and CD45RA-negative memory subsets. Sequencing was performed with immunoSEQ multiplex PCR; in TCRdb, only in-frame clones are kept and a portion is missing. The data contain 2 million to 2.5 million clones, approximately 95% of them singletons. About this clone: Its target is unknown.

The CDR3 length is 14 residues. Trimming removed 6 bases at V and 8 bases at J, with 18 bases between. CDR1 SGHKS and CDR2 YYEKEE come from the germline V gene (reference sequence). The J gene is TRBJ2-1, the V gene TRBV5-5; either TRBD1 or TRBD2 may supply D (5 bases each). This clonotype was sampled from a man between 18 and 29 years old in good health. Some clones in this sample may be carry-over from other donors' samples. The sequencing sample was made of naive CD4+ T cells from PBMCs. Subset here: CD45RA+ positively selected. The chain's CDR3 is CASILAGSRDEQFF. In DNA form, the CDR3 reads TGTGCCAGCATCTTAGCAGGGTCGCGGGATGAGCAGTTCTTC.